This is a list of T cell receptor beta chains from one sample in a study of identifying expanded T cells in peripheral blood. Data came from immunoSEQ multiplex PCR; TCRdb stores just in-frame clones and leaves some out. The table has about 85,000 clones, about 89% seen once; the top ten hold 2.5% to 3%. Sequenced sample: blood. The receptor set was obtained from a person between 18 and 69 years old in good health. The CDR3 runs from the conserved cysteine through the conserved F or W. The order of the fields is J gene, clone size, D gene, V gene, CDR3 protein, CDR3 DNA. The D gene is left open where the match is weak. The listing skips clone size in some rows; elsewhere it reads once, few, many or a size class.

j_call: TRBJ1-1; clone_size: .; d_call: .; v_call: TRBV5-1; cdr3_aa: CASSLDAGPSEAFF; cdr3_nt: TGCGCCAGCAGCTTGGATGCAGGGCCCTCTGAAGCTTTCTTT
j_call: TRBJ2-7; clone_size: .; d_call: .; v_call: TRBV2; cdr3_aa: CASSGGWGYEQYF; cdr3_nt: TGTGCCAGCAGTGGCGGTTGGGGCTACGAGCAGTACTTC
j_call: TRBJ2-7; clone_size: .; d_call: .; v_call: TRBV6-6; cdr3_aa: CASRADSRDYEQYF; cdr3_nt: TGTGCCAGCAGGGCGGATTCTAGGGACTACGAGCAGTACTTC
j_call: TRBJ1-3; clone_size: .; d_call: TRBD1; v_call: TRBV29-1; cdr3_aa: CSVGLTGQSGNTIYF; cdr3_nt: TGCAGCGTTGGTCTGACAGGGCAGAGTGGAAACACCATATATTTT
j_call: TRBJ2-6; clone_size: .; d_call: .; v_call: TRBV12-1; cdr3_aa: CASSHVSGIGQSRANVLTF; cdr3_nt: TGTGCCAGCAGCCATGTTAGTGGTATAGGACAAAGCCGGGCCAACGTCCTGACTTTC
j_call: TRBJ2-2; clone_size: .; d_call: .; v_call: TRBV13; cdr3_aa: CASSLKGRESGELFF; cdr3_nt: TGTGCCAGCAGCTTAAAGGGCAGGGAGAGCGGGGAGCTGTTTTTT
j_call: TRBJ1-5; clone_size: .; d_call: .; v_call: TRBV28; cdr3_aa: CASSFENQPQHF; cdr3_nt: TGTGCCAGCAGTTTCGAAAATCAGCCCCAGCATTTT
j_call: TRBJ2-3; clone_size: .; d_call: .; v_call: TRBV7-6; cdr3_aa: CASSMLEPDTQYF; cdr3_nt: TGTGCCAGCAGCATGCTCGAGCCAGATACGCAGTATTTT
j_call: TRBJ1-5; clone_size: .; d_call: .; v_call: TRBV6-5; cdr3_aa: CASRDLRLNQPQHF; cdr3_nt: TGTGCCAGCAGGGACTTAAGGCTCAATCAGCCCCAGCATTTT
j_call: TRBJ2-5; clone_size: .; d_call: TRBD2; v_call: TRBV12-5; cdr3_aa: CASGLSGGAQETQYF; cdr3_nt: TGTGCTAGTGGTTTGTCCGGGGGGGCCCAGGAGACCCAGTACTTC
j_call: TRBJ2-3; clone_size: .; d_call: TRBD2; v_call: TRBV7-8; cdr3_aa: CASIGGWGGRAPDTQYF; cdr3_nt: TGTGCCAGCATAGGCGGTTGGGGCGGGAGGGCCCCAGATACGCAGTATTTT
j_call: TRBJ2-1; clone_size: .; d_call: TRBD2; v_call: TRBV28; cdr3_aa: CASSSPLGGRANEQFF; cdr3_nt: TGTGCCAGCAGTTCCCCGTTAGGCGGGAGGGCCAATGAGCAGTTCTTC
j_call: TRBJ2-7; clone_size: once; d_call: .; v_call: TRBV7-2; cdr3_aa: CASSPRTASYEQYF; cdr3_nt: TGTGCCAGCAGCCCACGGACAGCCTCCTACGAGCAGTACTTC
j_call: TRBJ1-1; clone_size: .; d_call: TRBD1; v_call: TRBV27; cdr3_aa: CASSLLGTGREAFF; cdr3_nt: TGTGCCAGCAGTTTACTTGGGACAGGAAGAGAAGCTTTCTTT
j_call: TRBJ1-1; clone_size: few; d_call: TRBD1; v_call: TRBV2; cdr3_aa: CASSGDRGTEAFF; cdr3_nt: TGTGCCAGCAGTGGCGACAGGGGCACTGAAGCTTTCTTT
j_call: TRBJ2-2; clone_size: .; d_call: TRBD1; v_call: TRBV25-1; cdr3_aa: CASSDHGTGPNTGELFF; cdr3_nt: TGTGCCAGCAGTGACCACGGGACAGGCCCTAACACCGGGGAGCTGTTTTTT
j_call: TRBJ2-1; clone_size: .; d_call: TRBD2; v_call: TRBV7-6; cdr3_aa: CASSSLAGGGNEQFF; cdr3_nt: TGTGCCAGCAGCTCTCTAGCGGGGGGGGGCAATGAGCAGTTCTTC
j_call: TRBJ2-3; clone_size: .; d_call: .; v_call: TRBV28; cdr3_aa: CASTGATDTQYF; cdr3_nt: TGTGCCAGCACGGGAGCCACAGATACGCAGTATTTT
j_call: TRBJ2-6; clone_size: .; d_call: .; v_call: TRBV28; cdr3_aa: CASSRTGLSSGITGANVLTF; cdr3_nt: TGTGCCAGCAGCAGAACAGGGTTGAGTTCCGGTATCACTGGGGCCAACGTCCTGACTTTC
j_call: TRBJ2-3; clone_size: .; d_call: .; v_call: TRBV19; cdr3_aa: CASSRTKGGTDTQYF; cdr3_nt: TGTGCCAGTAGTAGGACAAAAGGTGGGACAGATACGCAGTATTTT
j_call: TRBJ2-5; clone_size: many; d_call: TRBD1; v_call: TRBV5-6; cdr3_aa: CASSSGTGGGKTQYF; cdr3_nt: TGTGCCAGCAGCTCCGGGACAGGGGGCGGGAAGACCCAGTACTTC
j_call: TRBJ2-7; clone_size: .; d_call: .; v_call: TRBV7-2; cdr3_aa: CASSLGGRVTYEQYF; cdr3_nt: TGTGCCAGCAGCTTAGGGGGACGGGTAACCTACGAGCAGTACTTC
j_call: TRBJ2-1; clone_size: once; d_call: .; v_call: TRBV19; cdr3_aa: CASSIVRTVTYNEQFF; cdr3_nt: TGTGCCAGTAGTATAGTTCGGACAGTTACCTACAATGAGCAGTTCTTC
j_call: TRBJ2-7; clone_size: .; d_call: .; v_call: TRBV6-5; cdr3_aa: CASSYGGVAYEQYF; cdr3_nt: TGTGCCAGCAGTTACGGAGGGGTGGCCTACGAGCAGTACTTC
j_call: TRBJ1-1; clone_size: .; d_call: .; v_call: TRBV28; cdr3_aa: CASSLDQGRTEAFF; cdr3_nt: TGTGCCAGCAGTTTGGATCAGGGAAGAACTGAAGCTTTCTTT
j_call: TRBJ2-1; clone_size: .; d_call: TRBD2; v_call: TRBV6-1; cdr3_aa: CASSVTSGRGNEQFF; cdr3_nt: TGTGCCAGCAGTGTTACGAGCGGGAGAGGCAATGAGCAGTTCTTC
j_call: TRBJ2-4; clone_size: .; d_call: TRBD2; v_call: TRBV7-6; cdr3_aa: CASSQIAGEGNIQYF; cdr3_nt: TGTGCCAGCTCCCAAATCGCGGGGGAGGGAAACATTCAGTACTTC
j_call: TRBJ2-5; clone_size: few; d_call: .; v_call: TRBV7-2; cdr3_aa: CASTMMGGEQETQYF; cdr3_nt: TGTGCCAGCACTATGATGGGGGGTGAACAAGAGACCCAGTACTTC
j_call: TRBJ2-2; clone_size: .; d_call: TRBD1; v_call: TRBV7-3; cdr3_aa: CASSSGTGGLTGELFF; cdr3_nt: TGTGCCAGCAGCTCCGGGACAGGGGGCCTCACCGGGGAGCTGTTTTTT